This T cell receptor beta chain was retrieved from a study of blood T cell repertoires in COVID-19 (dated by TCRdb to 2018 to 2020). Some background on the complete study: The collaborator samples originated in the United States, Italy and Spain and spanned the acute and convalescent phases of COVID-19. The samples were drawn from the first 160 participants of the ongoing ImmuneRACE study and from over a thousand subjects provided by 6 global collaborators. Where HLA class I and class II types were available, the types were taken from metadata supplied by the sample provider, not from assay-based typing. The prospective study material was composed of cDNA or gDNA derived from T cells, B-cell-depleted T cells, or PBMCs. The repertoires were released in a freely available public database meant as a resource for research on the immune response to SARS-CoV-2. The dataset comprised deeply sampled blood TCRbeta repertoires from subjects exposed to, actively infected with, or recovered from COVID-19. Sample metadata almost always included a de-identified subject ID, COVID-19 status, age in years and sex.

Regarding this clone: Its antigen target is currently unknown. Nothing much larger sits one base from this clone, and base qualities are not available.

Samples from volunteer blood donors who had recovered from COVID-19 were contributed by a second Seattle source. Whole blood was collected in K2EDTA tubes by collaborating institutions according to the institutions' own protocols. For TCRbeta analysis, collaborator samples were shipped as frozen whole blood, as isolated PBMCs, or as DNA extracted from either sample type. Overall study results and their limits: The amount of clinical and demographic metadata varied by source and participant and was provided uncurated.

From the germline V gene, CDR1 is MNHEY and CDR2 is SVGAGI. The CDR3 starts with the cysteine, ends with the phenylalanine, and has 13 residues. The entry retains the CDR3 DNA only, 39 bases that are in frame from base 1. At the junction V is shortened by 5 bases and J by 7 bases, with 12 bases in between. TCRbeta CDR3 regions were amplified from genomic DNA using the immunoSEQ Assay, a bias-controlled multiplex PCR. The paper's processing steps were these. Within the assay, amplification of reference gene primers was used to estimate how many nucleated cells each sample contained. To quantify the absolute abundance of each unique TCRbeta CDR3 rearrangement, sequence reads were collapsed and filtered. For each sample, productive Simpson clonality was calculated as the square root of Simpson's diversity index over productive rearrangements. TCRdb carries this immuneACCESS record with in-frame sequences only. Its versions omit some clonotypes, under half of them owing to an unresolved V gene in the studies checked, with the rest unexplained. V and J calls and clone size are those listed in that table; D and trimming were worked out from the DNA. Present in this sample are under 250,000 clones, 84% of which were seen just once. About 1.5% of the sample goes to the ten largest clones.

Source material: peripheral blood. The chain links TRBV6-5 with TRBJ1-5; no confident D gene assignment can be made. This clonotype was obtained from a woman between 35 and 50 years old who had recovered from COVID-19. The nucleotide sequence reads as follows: TGTGCCAGCAGTCAAAACACATGGCAGCCCCAGCATTTT. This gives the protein CASSQNTWQPQHF.